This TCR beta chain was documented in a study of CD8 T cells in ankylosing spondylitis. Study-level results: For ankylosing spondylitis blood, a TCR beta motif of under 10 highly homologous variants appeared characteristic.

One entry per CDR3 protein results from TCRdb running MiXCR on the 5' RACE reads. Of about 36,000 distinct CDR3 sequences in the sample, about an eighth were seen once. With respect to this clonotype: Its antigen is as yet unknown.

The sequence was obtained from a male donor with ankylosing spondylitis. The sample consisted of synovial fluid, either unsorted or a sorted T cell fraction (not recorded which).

CDR3 nucleotides: TGCGCCAGCAGCCTAGGACAGGTACTGGGAGAAGAGACCCAGTACTTC. Translation gives CASSLGQVLGEETQYF. The V and J genes are TRBV5-1 and TRBJ2-5, with 7 bases lining up with TRBD1. The V and J ends lost 4 bases and 3 bases, in that order; junction bases with no gene match: 12. CDR1 and CDR2 (germline): SGHRS, YFSETQ. This CDR3 contains 16 residues.